This T cell receptor beta chain was identified in a study of shared clonotypes between healthy human individuals (dated by TCRdb to the early 2020s). About the study as a whole: Two women and three men aged 18 to 49 years were included in the cohort. For each donor, CD4 naive and CD4 memory were each run on three plates, CD8 naive on two plates, and CD8 memory on one plate. To estimate repertoire size and how much clonotype sharing occurs between individuals, the study deeply sequenced the blood TCR repertoires of about 5 healthy adults. Libraries were prepared and TCR repertoires were sequenced by different laboratories using diverse techniques, in order to increase sequencing depth and limit assay-specific biases. Between about 0.8 and 9 billion PBMCs per donor were obtained by leukapheresis.

The CDR3 goes from the cysteine to the phenylalanine over 14 residues. This entry keeps only the CDR3 DNA: 42 bases, framed from base 1. CDR1 and CDR2, per the germline V gene, are SGHTA and FQGNSA. Trimmed from V: 3 bases; trimmed from J: 4 bases; junction bases lacking a gene match: 2. For the CD8 naive samples, CD45RO-negative cells were positively selected for CCR7, yielding a CD45RA+CCR7+ population from which TemRA cells were excluded. The donors were healthy, HIV-negative adults with no recently reported acute infections or vaccinations. All donors were Caucasian adults living in Nashville, Tennessee, USA. After blood collection by leukapheresis, PBMCs were isolated using Ficoll-Histopaque density gradient centrifugation and then cryopreserved in the vapor phase of liquid nitrogen. Analytical flow cytometry was used to check the purity and quantity of each magnetically sorted T cell population. From each sorted fraction, genomic DNA was isolated and quantified by UV absorbance on a Nanodrop 2000c.

Using the deep immunoSEQ assay, multiplex PCR amplified TCR CDR3 regions from genomic DNA. Genomic DNA extracted from each cell subset was distributed evenly over all wells of several immunoSEQ 96-well plates, and each plate served as one replicate. Each replicate PCR for sorted subsets received approximately 200 ng genomic DNA, equal to roughly 33,000 T cell genomes. The purified libraries were quantified using a Qubit 3.0 fluorometer, sized with a Bioanalyzer 2100, and then quantified again using the KAPA Library Quantification kit. Every immunoSEQ 96-well plate was sequenced on a separate single-read 150-cycle Illumina NextSeq 550 flow cell. In the original analysis: Because the immunoSEQ output held only junctional sequences and lacked quality scores, the filtering could not match the filtering applied to full-length reads. Sequences were annotated with PyIR, a Python wrapper for IgBLAST v1.9, and V/J genes and CDR3 were assigned using IMGT germline references. Any read was removed if the V/J assignment was weak (E-value above 1e-6), the CDR3 was missing, or the read contained stop codons, out-of-frame junctions, or ambiguous translated residues. A V3J clonotype was defined by an identical inferred V gene, J gene, and CDR3 amino acid sequence. The percentage overlap between two repertoires was calculated by dividing the number of shared unique clonotypes by the size of the smaller repertoire. RTK rarefaction, the Chao1 estimator, and Recon v2.1 estimates of unobserved clonotypes were used to assess repertoire richness. Generation probabilities were computed with OLGA for all TCRbeta clonotypes obtained by the gDNA method from several donors. TCRdb re-hosts the immuneACCESS table, in-frame sequences only. Its copies lack some clones; in the studies checked, an unresolved V gene accounts for under half of them, and the cause for the rest is not known. For V, J and clone size, that table is used; D and trimming come from the DNA. In this sample the table shows more than 2 million clones, roughly 95% of which occur a single time. 0.85% to 1.2% of the sample is held by the ten biggest clonotypes.

With respect to this clone: Its antigen remains unidentified. There are no base qualities to consult, and no much larger clone falls within one base.

Here is what the overall study found, with its caveats: Pairwise subsampling indicated that sequencing depth was expected to affect the degree of clonotype sharing among donors. Rarefaction of sorted-subset datasets indicated incomplete sequencing despite the large sequencing depth. Across a few donors, about 5% of naive CD4, roughly 3.4% of naive CD8, roughly 2.2% of memory CD4, and under 0.45% of memory CD8 clonotypes were shared. Because the study included a small number of donors, the genetic and exposure-history diversity represented was limited. Higher generation probabilities were observed for clonotypes shared by all four sorted-subset donors than for non-shared clonotypes. Sampling was limited to blood, and TCR repertoires in tissue likely differ from TCR repertoires in blood. Naive subsets generally had larger estimated clonotype richness than memory subsets.

This clonotype was sampled from a man aged 18-30 years in good health. What was sequenced was naive CD8+ T cells sorted from blood. Read against the paper, the sample's cell subset or site label means: CD45RA+CCR7+. The receptor chain draws on TRBV7-2 and TRBJ1-5; 8 junctional bases match TRBD1. The CDR3: CASSFDRGNQPQHF. In nucleotide form, the sequence is TGTGCCAGCAGCTTTGACAGGGGTAATCAGCCCCAGCATTTT.